This T cell receptor beta chain came from a study of blood T cell repertoires in COVID-19. Study information: Acute-phase and convalescent COVID-19 samples originated in the United States, Italy and Spain. T cells, B-cell-depleted T cells, or PBMCs supplied cDNA or gDNA.

The CDR3 totals 15 residues. With V trimmed by 6 bases and J by 1 base, 2 bases remained unmatched. CDR1 is MNHEY and CDR2 is SVGAGI in the germline V gene. Authors' data handling: Using reference gene primer amplification, nucleated cell counts were estimated. Clones were read by immunoSEQ multiplex PCR, and TCRdb kept only the in-frame ones, dropping some. V, J and clone size derive from that table, while D and trimming were established from the DNA sequence. Of roughly 110,000 clones listed, 70% to 90% are singletons. Input material: peripheral blood. This TCR derives from a man aged 45-65 years with active or convalescent COVID-19. This rearrangement joins TRBV6-5 to TRBJ2-2; 10 positions match TRBD1. The CDR3 DNA sequence: TGTGCCAGCAGGAGGACAGGGGGGAACACCGGGGAGCTGTTTTTT. Translating gives CASRRTGGNTGELFF.